These T cell receptor beta chains were read from a single sample in a study of T cell repertoires in cytomegalovirus infection. MiXCR, run by TCRdb on the reads, gives a single entry per CDR3 protein. The table shows about 600,000 distinct CDR3 sequences, with around 24% occurring only once. Sequencing used CD8+ T cells from PBMCs. The receptors stem from a human donor in good health (CMV status not recorded). Some clones in this sample may be carry-over from other donors' samples. The CDR3 runs from the conserved cysteine through the conserved F or W. The order of the fields is J gene, D gene, V gene, clone size, CDR3 protein, CDR3 DNA. D genes are given only for firm matches. Not all rows give a size; the values are once, few, many and, for expanded clones, a class.

j_gene: TRBJ1-2
d_gene: -
v_gene: TRBV12-3/TRBV12-4
abundance: few
CDR3aa: CASSPGVGGRNYGYTF
CDR3nt: TGTGCCAGCAGTCCGGGGGTCGGGGGGCGTAACTATGGCTACACCTTC

j_gene: TRBJ1-2
d_gene: -
v_gene: TRBV29-1
abundance: few
CDR3aa: CSVEDTVPVLGGYTF
CDR3nt: TGCAGCGTTGAAGACACAGTGCCCGTGTTGGGGGGCTACACCTTC

j_gene: TRBJ1-1
d_gene: -
v_gene: TRBV7-2
abundance: many
CDR3aa: CASSQWTTSNTEAFF
CDR3nt: TGTGCCAGCAGCCAATGGACGACCTCGAACACTGAAGCTTTCTTT

j_gene: TRBJ2-4
d_gene: -
v_gene: TRBV7-9
abundance: many
CDR3aa: CASSLVWGEDKNIQYF
CDR3nt: TGTGCCAGCAGCTTAGTCTGGGGGGAAGACAAAAACATTCAGTACTTC

j_gene: TRBJ2-6
d_gene: -
v_gene: TRBV29-1
abundance: -
CDR3aa: CSVRTANSFGANVLTF
CDR3nt: TGCAGCGTCCGAACGGCGAACTCTTTTGGGGCCAACGTCCTGACTTTC

j_gene: TRBJ1-2
d_gene: -
v_gene: TRBV5-1
abundance: -
CDR3aa: CASSLATGRGYTF
CDR3nt: TGCGCCAGCAGCTTGGCCACCGGGCGAGGCTACACCTTC

j_gene: TRBJ2-7
d_gene: -
v_gene: TRBV6-2/TRBV6-3
abundance: many
CDR3aa: CASSYIDGYEQYF
CDR3nt: TGTGCCAGCAGTTACATTGACGGCTACGAGCAGTACTTC

j_gene: TRBJ2-1
d_gene: TRBD1
v_gene: TRBV28
abundance: many
CDR3aa: CASSLTRTGSYNEQFF
CDR3nt: TGTGCCAGCAGTTTAACCAGGACAGGGAGCTACAATGAGCAGTTCTTC

j_gene: TRBJ1-5
d_gene: -
v_gene: TRBV28
abundance: -
CDR3aa: CASSSGIVSNQPQHF
CDR3nt: TGTGCCAGCAGTTCCGGGATTGTGAGCAATCAGCCCCAGCATTTT

j_gene: TRBJ2-7
d_gene: -
v_gene: TRBV7-6
abundance: -
CDR3aa: CASSPKGAGEVSYERYF
CDR3nt: TGTGCCAGCAGCCCCAAAGGCGCTGGGGAAGTTTCCTACGAGCGGTACTTC

j_gene: TRBJ2-6
d_gene: -
v_gene: TRBV7-6
abundance: many
CDR3aa: CASSNRVDSGANVLTF
CDR3nt: TGTGCCAGCAGCAACAGGGTTGACTCTGGGGCCAACGTCCTGACTTTC

j_gene: TRBJ2-1
d_gene: -
v_gene: TRBV6-5
abundance: -
CDR3aa: CASSPDRSTEQFF
CDR3nt: TGTGCCAGCAGCCCGGACCGTAGCACTGAGCAGTTCTTC

j_gene: TRBJ2-3
d_gene: -
v_gene: TRBV7-2
abundance: many
CDR3aa: CASSLESPDTQYF
CDR3nt: TGTGCCAGCAGCTTAGAATCCCCAGATACGCAGTATTTT

j_gene: TRBJ2-2
d_gene: -
v_gene: TRBV10-3
abundance: -
CDR3aa: CAIGAKQNSTITGELFF
CDR3nt: TGTGCCATCGGGGCGAAACAGAATTCCACGATTACCGGGGAGCTGTTTTTT

j_gene: TRBJ2-3
d_gene: -
v_gene: TRBV28
abundance: few
CDR3aa: CASSLYREDTQYF
CDR3nt: TGTGCCAGCAGTTTATATAGGGAGGATACGCAGTATTTT

j_gene: TRBJ2-1
d_gene: -
v_gene: TRBV4-1
abundance: -
CDR3aa: CASSQDTGLPAYNEQFF
CDR3nt: TGCGCCAGCAGCCAAGATACGGGGCTCCCGGCCTACAATGAGCAGTTCTTC

j_gene: TRBJ2-1
d_gene: -
v_gene: TRBV20-1
abundance: -
CDR3aa: CSAPTSGRQFF
CDR3nt: TGCAGTGCTCCGACCTCGGGGAGGCAGTTCTTC

j_gene: TRBJ2-3
d_gene: TRBD2
v_gene: TRBV6-2/TRBV6-3
abundance: few
CDR3aa: CASKFDRRGGTPDTQYF
CDR3nt: TGTGCCAGCAAGTTCGATCGGCGGGGGGGAACCCCAGATACGCAGTATTTT

j_gene: TRBJ2-3
d_gene: TRBD2
v_gene: TRBV12-3/TRBV12-4
abundance: few
CDR3aa: CASSTLLAGDTDTQYF
CDR3nt: TGTGCCAGCAGTACCTTACTAGCGGGGGACACAGATACGCAGTATTTT

j_gene: TRBJ2-3
d_gene: -
v_gene: TRBV4-2
abundance: few
CDR3aa: CASSLPGTREDTQYF
CDR3nt: TGTGCCAGCAGCCTCCCGGGAACCCGGGAGGATACGCAGTATTTT

j_gene: TRBJ1-5
d_gene: TRBD1
v_gene: TRBV6-6
abundance: few
CDR3aa: CASSYPYPGTGKDQPQHF
CDR3nt: TGTGCCAGCAGTTACCCTTACCCCGGGACAGGGAAGGATCAGCCCCAGCATTTT

j_gene: TRBJ2-5
d_gene: -
v_gene: TRBV6-2/TRBV6-3
abundance: few
CDR3aa: CASRTQRGHRAQYF
CDR3nt: TGTGCCAGCAGAACTCAGCGGGGTCACAGGGCCCAGTACTTC